The rows below give T cell receptor beta chains drawn from one sample of a study of blood T cells in healthy people across ages. One entry per CDR3 protein results from TCRdb running MiXCR on the 5' RACE reads. Of roughly 1.5 million distinct CDR3 sequences in the sample, approximately 42% were seen once. The sample taken for sequencing was blood. These receptors were obtained from a woman aged 18-35 years in good health. Each CDR3 is given with its conserved first and last residue. D genes are given only for firm matches. Size tells how often a clone was seen (once, few, many) or the class of an expanded clone, and some rows leave it out.

abundance,d_gene,v_gene,j_gene,CDR3aa,CDR3nt
NA,NA,TRBV27,TRBJ2-1,CASSLSRRGNNEQFF,TGTGCCAGCAGTTTATCCCGTCGGGGCAACAATGAGCAGTTCTTC
NA,NA,TRBV12-3/TRBV12-4,TRBJ1-2,CASADGLYGYTF,TGTGCCAGCGCCGACGGCCTCTATGGCTACACCTTC
NA,NA,TRBV30,TRBJ1-4,CAWSQDEKLFF,TGTGCCTGGAGTCAAGATGAAAAACTGTTTTTT
NA,NA,TRBV15,TRBJ2-3,CAASRDQEDTQYF,TGTGCCGCCAGCAGAGATCAGGAGGATACGCAGTATTTT
few,NA,TRBV27,TRBJ2-1,CASSFPRGEQFF,TGTGCCAGCAGTTTCCCGAGAGGGGAACAGTTCTTC
many,TRBD2,TRBV7-2,TRBJ2-1,CASSPGTSPYNEQFF,TGTGCCAGCAGCCCCGGGACTAGCCCATACAATGAGCAGTTCTTC
many,NA,TRBV7-2,TRBJ1-2,CASSLVPGDYGYTF,TGTGCCAGCAGCTTAGTTCCAGGAGACTATGGCTACACCTTC
few,NA,TRBV12-3/TRBV12-4,TRBJ1-2,CASSLQGFRYGYTF,TGTGCCAGCAGTTTACAGGGGTTTAGGTATGGCTACACCTTC
few,NA,TRBV27,TRBJ2-7,CASRDRFYSSYEQYF,TGTGCCAGCAGGGACCGATTTTACTCATCCTACGAGCAGTACTTC
few,TRBD2,TRBV28,TRBJ2-5,CASSSFGRASETQYF,TGTGCCAGCAGTTCCTTTGGGAGGGCCTCAGAGACCCAGTACTTC
NA,TRBD2,TRBV14,TRBJ2-7,CASSPRPGGSYEQYF,TGTGCCAGCAGCCCAAGACCGGGGGGCTCCTACGAGCAGTACTTC
few,NA,TRBV20-1,TRBJ1-5,CSARSGAGQPQHF,TGCAGTGCTAGATCAGGGGCTGGTCAGCCCCAGCATTTT
NA,NA,TRBV7-2,TRBJ2-7,CASSEGRQTLYEQYF,TGTGCCAGCAGCGAAGGCCGACAGACCCTCTACGAGCAGTACTTC
few,NA,TRBV12-3/TRBV12-4,TRBJ1-5,CASSFGTVGNQPQHF,TGTGCCAGCAGTTTCGGAACGGTGGGCAATCAGCCCCAGCATTTT
NA,NA,TRBV7-2,TRBJ2-4,CASSLNPGIYNEQYF,TGTGCCAGCAGCTTGAATCCGGGGATTTACAATGAGCAGTACTTC
NA,NA,TRBV20-1,TRBJ1-1,CSAAGQGNTEAFF,TGCAGTGCCGCGGGCCAGGGGAATACTGAAGCTTTCTTT
NA,NA,TRBV27,TRBJ2-1,CASSFAGSEFEQFF,TGTGCCAGCAGTTTCGCGGGGTCTGAGTTTGAGCAGTTCTTC
NA,NA,TRBV11-2,TRBJ2-1,CASSGIRDLAYNEQFF,TGTGCCAGCAGCGGAATCCGGGACTTGGCCTACAATGAGCAGTTCTTC
few,TRBD2,TRBV15,TRBJ2-3,CATSRERGGGYTDTQYF,TGTGCCACCAGCAGAGAGCGTGGGGGAGGGTACACAGATACGCAGTATTTT
NA,NA,TRBV20-1,TRBJ2-3,CSAERRLAQSTDTQYF,TGCAGTGCTGAGCGGAGGCTAGCACAAAGCACAGATACGCAGTATTTT
NA,NA,TRBV30,TRBJ2-5,CAWSVIDEQYF,TGTGCCTGGAGTGTAATTGATGAGCAGTACTTC
NA,NA,TRBV20-1,TRBJ1-5,CSALKNSNQPQHF,TGCAGTGCTCTGAAAAATAGCAATCAGCCCCAGCATTTT